Below, 2 T cell receptor beta chains from the same sample are listed, as sequenced in a study of CD8 T cells in ankylosing spondylitis. Study-level results: Roughly eight highly homologous variants made up a TCR beta motif that seemed to typify ankylosing spondylitis blood.

The antigens of these receptors remain unknown. Each CDR3 protein gets one entry after TCRdb re-called the 5' RACE reads with MiXCR. The table records approximately 300,000 distinct CDR3 sequences, 6.5% to 10% of them present only once. Sequences were obtained from blood, either unsorted or a sorted T cell fraction (not recorded which). The source of these receptors is a male donor with ankylosing spondylitis.

Ten or more counts support this clonotype. The germline gene is not matched at one end of the junction; a read error may be the cause. The chain employs TRBV7-7 and TRBJ2-3; 8 bases map to TRBD2. The V gene's germline CDR1 is SSHAT and CDR2 FNYEAQ (reference sequence). The CDR3 length is 14 residues. The CDR3 reads CASSLSGSPDTQYF. Here the CDR3 DNA reads TGTGCTAGCAGCTTGAGCGGGAGCCCAGATACGCAGTATTTT.

This clonotype was picked up a small number of times. This CDR3 reads CATSDSGTSSYTDTQYF. In DNA form, the CDR3 reads TGTGCCACCAGTGATTCGGGGACTAGCAGTTACACAGATACGCAGTATTTT. J is TRBJ2-3 and V is TRBV24-1, with TRBD2 matching over 9 bases. Germline V gene sequence: CDR1 KGHDR, CDR2 SFDVKD. This CDR3 has 17 residues. With 2 bases clipped from V and 2 bases from J, the junction kept 7 bases outside the gene matches.